This T cell receptor beta chain was profiled in a study of human T cells and chemical hapten exposure. The overall study: Subjects had 2% DPC placed on 2 cm by 2 cm of upper inner arm skin for sensitization. Cases of alopecia areata, totalis or universalis occurred in a predominantly female patient group.

TCRdb used MiXCR to reprocess the RACE reads, holding one entry per CDR3 protein. The data contain tens of thousands of distinct CDR3 sequences, roughly 9.9% of them singletons. The time point denotes: pre-sensitization, week 0. Treatment specified: therapeutic diphenylcyclopropenone sensitization with weekly scalp DPC. Unfractionated whole blood served as the source for total RNA extraction. This clonotype was seen ten or more times. V lost 3 bases and J 1 base, leaving 14 bases between the germline ends. Germline-derived CDR1 and CDR2 are DFQATT and SNEGSKA (reference sequence). The CDR3 consists of 15 residues.

V is TRBV20-1 and J is TRBJ2-3; D is possibly TRBD2 (7 bases). Sequenced here: whole blood, sampled in connection with sensitization to the hapten diphenylcyclopropenone (DPC). The clonotype originates from a woman between 40 and 55 years old with alopecia areata. Some clones in this sample may be carry-over from other donors' samples. CDR3 region: CSARFAGARTDTQYF. In DNA form, the CDR3 reads TGCAGTGCTAGGTTTGCGGGGGCACGCACAGATACGCAGTATTTT.